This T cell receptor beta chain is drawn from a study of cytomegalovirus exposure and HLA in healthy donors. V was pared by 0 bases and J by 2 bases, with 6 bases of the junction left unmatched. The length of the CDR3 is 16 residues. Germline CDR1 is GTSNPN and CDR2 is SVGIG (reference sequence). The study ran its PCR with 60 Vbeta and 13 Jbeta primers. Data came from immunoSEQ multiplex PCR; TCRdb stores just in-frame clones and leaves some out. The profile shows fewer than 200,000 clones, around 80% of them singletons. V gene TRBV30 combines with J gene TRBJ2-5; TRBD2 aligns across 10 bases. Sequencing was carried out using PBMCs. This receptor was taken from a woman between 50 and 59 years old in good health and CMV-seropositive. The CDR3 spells CAWSVGSGGTQETQYF. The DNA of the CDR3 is TGTGCCTGGAGTGTAGGTAGCGGGGGGACTCAAGAGACCCAGTACTTC.